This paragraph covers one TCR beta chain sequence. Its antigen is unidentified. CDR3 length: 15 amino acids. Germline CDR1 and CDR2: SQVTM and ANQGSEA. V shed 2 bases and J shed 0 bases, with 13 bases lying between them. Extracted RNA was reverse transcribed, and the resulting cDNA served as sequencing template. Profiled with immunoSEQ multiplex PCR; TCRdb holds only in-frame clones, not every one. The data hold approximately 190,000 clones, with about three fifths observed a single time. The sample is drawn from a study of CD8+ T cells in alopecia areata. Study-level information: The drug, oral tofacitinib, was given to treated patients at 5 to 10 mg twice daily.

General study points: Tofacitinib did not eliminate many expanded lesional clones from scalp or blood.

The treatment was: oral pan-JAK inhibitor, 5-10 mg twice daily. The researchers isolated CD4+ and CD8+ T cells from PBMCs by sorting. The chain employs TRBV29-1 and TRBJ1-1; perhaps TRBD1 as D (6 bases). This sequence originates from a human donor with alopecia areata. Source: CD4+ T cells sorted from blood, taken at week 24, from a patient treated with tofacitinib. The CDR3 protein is CSVERARGLNTEAFF. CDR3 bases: TGCAGCGTTGAACGGGCCCGGGGGCTGAACACTGAAGCTTTCTTT. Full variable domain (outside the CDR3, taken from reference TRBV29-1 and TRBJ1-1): SAVISQKPSRDICQRGTSLTIQCQVDSQVTMMFWYRQQPGQSLTLIATANQGSEATYESGFVIDKFPISRPNLTFSTLTVSNMSPEDSSIYLCSVERARGLNTEAFFGQGTRLTVV.